The 17 T cell receptor beta chains reported below all come from one sample, sequenced in a study of T cell changes during pregnancy in multiple sclerosis (dated 2019 in TCRdb). The library was built by means of the immunoSEQ multiplex PCR assay. TCRdb took this table from immuneACCESS and kept in-frame rearrangements with V and J called. Such tables lack part of the clones; where checked against another copy, unresolved V genes explain under half of the gap, and the rest is unexplained. The sample table contains about 40,000 clones; only one count was recorded for about 92% of them. 1% to 1.5% of the sample goes to the ten largest clones. Material: peripheral blood, obtained before pregnancy. The receptors here all came from a female donor with multiple sclerosis, enrolled in a pregnancy study.

The rearrangement uses TRBV7-5 and TRBJ1-1. TRBV7-5 is annotated as a pseudogene. The CDR3 sequence is 13 residues long. The CDR3 sequence: CVRSLPGNTEAFF. As DNA, the CDR3 is TGTGTCAGAAGCCTGCCCGGGAACACTGAAGCTTTCTTT.

This clone was counted a single time. The chain couples TRBV10-2 to TRBJ1-2, with 8 bases identical to TRBD1. CDR1 WSHSY and CDR2 SAAADI come from the germline V gene. This CDR3 region has 12 residues. Trimming at V came to 5 bases and at J to 8 bases, leaving 4 bases not matched to a gene. The CDR3 protein is CASSRTGLGYTF. CDR3 nucleotide sequence: TGCGCCAGCAGTAGGACAGGGCTGGGCTACACCTTC.

The genes are TRBV19 and TRBJ1-5; 7 bases are a match to TRBD1. Germline V lookup: CDR1 LNHDA, CDR2 SQIVND (reference sequence). The J segment lost 8 bases and the V segment lost 7 bases, leaving 11 bases of the junction unmatched. CDR3 length: 14 residues. CDR3 bases: TGTGCCAGTACCGATCGACAGGGCGTCAAGCCCCAGCATTTT. It translates to CASTDRQGVKPQHF.

The chain joins TRBV9 to TRBJ2-7; 8 bases are shared with TRBD1. Germline V gene lookup returns CDR1 SGDLS and CDR2 YYNGEE. This CDR3 contains 14 residues. After removal of 1 base from V and 0 bases from J, the junction contained 0 bases not matched to a gene. CDR3 region: CASSVTGGSYEQYF. The CDR3 DNA sequence: TGTGCCAGCAGCGTAACAGGGGGCTCCTACGAGCAGTACTTC.

This rearrangement joins TRBV18 to TRBJ1-1; the D gene is possibly TRBD1 (6 bases). The CDR3 is 16 residues long. V lost 3 bases to trimming and J lost 4 bases, with 18 bases between them. Germline assignment: CDR1 KGHSH and CDR2 LQKENI. Here the CDR3 reads CASSPPGGTLGTEAFF. The CDR3 DNA follows: TGTGCCAGCTCACCTCCGGGAGGGACACTGGGCACTGAAGCTTTCTTT.

The chain combines TRBV30 with TRBJ1-2; no reliable D call. Trimming shortened V by 8 bases and J by 5 bases, and 15 bases separated the two germline ends. Per the germline V gene, CDR1 is GTSNPN and CDR2 is SVGIG (reference sequence). The CDR3 contains 12 residues. CDR3 nucleotide sequence: TGTGCCGAATCGACGGGAAATTATGGCTACACCTTC. Protein: CAESTGNYGYTF.

This chain links TRBV2 with TRBJ2-7; 11 nucleotides match TRBD1. CDR3 size: 14 residues. The V segment lost 6 bases and the J segment 4 bases; nucleotides outside the gene matches: 5. CDR1 SNHLY and CDR2 FYNNEI come from the germline V gene. The CDR3 protein is CASSGQGAFYEQYF. In nucleotides, the CDR3 is TGTGCCAGCAGCGGACAGGGGGCGTTTTACGAGCAGTACTTC.

V usage is TRBV27 and J usage is TRBJ1-4; TRBD1 might be the D (6 bases). Trimming left V 0 bases short and J 5 bases short, with 10 bases between. The CDR3 sequence is 15 residues long. Germline loops: CDR1 MNHEY, CDR2 SMNVEV (reference sequence). This CDR3 reads CASSLSTGRNEKLFF. CDR3 coding DNA: TGTGCCAGCAGTTTATCGACAGGCCGAAATGAAAAACTGTTTTTT.

The rearrangement uses TRBV27 and TRBJ2-3; the D gene is possibly TRBD2 (6 bases). With 3 bases removed from V and 5 bases from J, the gap between germline ends came to 12 bases. The CDR3 loop spans 14 amino acids. Germline V gene lookup returns CDR1 MNHEY and CDR2 SMNVEV (reference sequence). The CDR3 DNA sequence: TGTGCCAGCAGTTTGCCGGGAGTTTTAGATACGCAGTATTTT. This sequence encodes CASSLPGVLDTQYF.

The chain combines TRBV2 with TRBJ2-2; D uncertain. There are 14 residues in the CDR3. Germline CDR1 is SNHLY and CDR2 is FYNNEI. V was trimmed by 10 bases and J by 0 bases, leaving 12 bases between them. CDR3 residues: CATATQANTGELFF. The CDR3 bases are TGTGCCACCGCTACGCAAGCGAACACCGGGGAGCTGTTTTTT.

This sequence joins TRBV30 and TRBJ2-5; TRBD2 matches at 7 bases. This CDR3 has 11 amino acids. The ends lost 5 bases at V and 3 bases at J; junction bases unmatched: 0. The germline V gene has CDR1 GTSNPN and CDR2 SVGIG (reference sequence). In nucleotides, the CDR3 is TGTGCCTGGGGGAGGGAAGAGACCCAGTACTTC. Translated: CAWGREETQYF.

CDR3 region: CASSPREGADTQYF. DNA of the CDR3: TGTGCCAGTAGTCCTCGGGAGGGCGCAGATACGCAGTATTTT. The gene calls are TRBV19 and TRBJ2-3, with TRBD2 matching over 8 bases. V trimming: 5 bases; J trimming: 4 bases; junction bases outside the gene matches: 5. CDR3 length: 14 residues. From germline, CDR1 is LNHDA and CDR2 SQIVND (reference sequence).

The chain carries TRBV5-1 and TRBJ2-5, with 15 bases fitting TRBD2. This CDR3 contains 17 residues. V lost 4 bases, J lost 5 bases, and 9 bases stayed unmatched. The germline gives CDR1 SGHRS, CDR2 YFSETQ. Here the CDR3 DNA reads TGCGCCAGCAGCCAAGGACTAGCGGGAGGGCCTGGGGAGACCCAGTACTTC. Its translation is CASSQGLAGGPGETQYF.

The gene calls are TRBV2 and TRBJ2-7, with 8 bases identical to TRBD2. V lost 9 bases to trimming and J lost 6 bases; unmatched junction nucleotides: 19. The CDR3 contains 16 residues. Germline CDR1 is SNHLY and CDR2 is FYNNEI. The CDR3 bases are TGTGCCAGTCAGTCTTTGGGGCGGGAGGCAAAGGGCGAGCAGTACTTC. The encoded protein is CASQSLGREAKGEQYF.

CDR3 residues: CASSIEGSSNQPQHF. CDR3 bases: TGTGCCAGTAGTATCGAGGGATCTAGCAATCAGCCCCAGCATTTT. The rearrangement uses TRBV19 and TRBJ1-5; D gene unclear. With 3 bases removed from V and 0 bases from J, the gap between germline ends came to 9 bases. The CDR3 covers 15 residues. The germline V gene encodes CDR1 LNHDA and CDR2 SQIVND (reference sequence).

The chain combines TRBV28 with TRBJ1-5; D is possibly TRBD1 (5 bases). Germline CDR1 is MDHEN and CDR2 is SYDVKM. CDR3 length: 15 residues. V lost 6 bases and J lost 7, with 19 bases in between. In nucleotides, the CDR3 is TGTGCCAGCAGCCTGGGGGGGGGAAGGTGGCAGCCCCAGCATTTT. Translation: CASSLGGGRWQPQHF.

The chain carries TRBV5-6 and TRBJ2-1; 8 bases map to TRBD2. Germline V gene lookup returns CDR1 SGHDT and CDR2 YYEEEE. J was trimmed by 8 bases and V by 6 bases; bases with no gene match: 10. The CDR3 totals 14 residues. CDR3 bases: TGTGCCAGCAATCGGGGGGGCCCCGGGGATGAGCAGTTCTTC. Its translation is CASNRGGPGDEQFF.